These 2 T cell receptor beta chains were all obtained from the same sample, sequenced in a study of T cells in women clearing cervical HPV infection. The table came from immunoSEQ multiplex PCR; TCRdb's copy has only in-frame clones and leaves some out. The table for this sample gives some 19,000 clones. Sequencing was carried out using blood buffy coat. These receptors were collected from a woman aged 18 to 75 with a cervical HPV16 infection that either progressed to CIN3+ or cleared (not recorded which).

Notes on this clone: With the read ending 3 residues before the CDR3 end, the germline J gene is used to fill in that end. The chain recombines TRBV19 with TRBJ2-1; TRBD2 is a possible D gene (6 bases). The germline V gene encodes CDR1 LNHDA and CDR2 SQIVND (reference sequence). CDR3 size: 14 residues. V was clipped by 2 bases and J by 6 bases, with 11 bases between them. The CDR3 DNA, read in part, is TGTGCCAGTAGTATACCGGGACTTTCCAATGAG. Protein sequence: CASSIPGLSNE. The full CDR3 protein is CASSIPGLSNEQFF. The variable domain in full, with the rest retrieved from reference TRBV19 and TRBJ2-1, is DGGITQSPKYLFRKEGQNVTLSCEQNLNHDAMYWYRQDPGQGLRLIYYSQIVNDFQKGDIAEGYSVSREKKESFPLTVTSAQKNPTAFYLCASSIPGLSNEQFFGPGTRLTVL.

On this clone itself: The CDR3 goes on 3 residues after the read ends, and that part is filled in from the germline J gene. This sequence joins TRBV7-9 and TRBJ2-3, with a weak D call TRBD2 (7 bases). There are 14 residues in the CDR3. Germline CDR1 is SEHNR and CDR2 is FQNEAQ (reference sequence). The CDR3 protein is CASSFDSKGGTQYF. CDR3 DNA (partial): TGTGCCAGCAGCTTTGATTCGAAGGGGGGGACG.